One TCR beta chain is described in this entry. The source of the sample is a study of early T cells in non-severe SARS-CoV-2 infection. About the study: The study sequenced bulk RNA from unsorted whole blood, with chains unpaired.

The CDR3 is made up of 14 amino acids. The V and J ends lost 0 bases and 7 bases respectively, with 13 bases between them. Germline V gene lookup returns CDR1 GTSNPN and CDR2 SVGIG (reference sequence). cDNA molecules, individually, were tagged with unique molecular identifiers. TCRdb itself ran the 5' RACE reads through MiXCR, one entry per CDR3 protein. The profile shows some 57,000 distinct CDR3 sequences, around 8% of them singletons. The V gene is TRBV30, the J gene TRBJ1-5, with TRBD1 as a possible D gene (6 bases). The sequence was obtained from an adult who was a healthcare worker with PCR-confirmed SARS-CoV-2 infection or an uninfected control (not recorded which). Sequencing was done on a sample of whole blood. The CDR3 sequence: CAWSVGSGDQPQHF. The DNA of the CDR3 is TGTGCCTGGAGTGTCGGGTCAGGGGACCAGCCCCAGCATTTT.